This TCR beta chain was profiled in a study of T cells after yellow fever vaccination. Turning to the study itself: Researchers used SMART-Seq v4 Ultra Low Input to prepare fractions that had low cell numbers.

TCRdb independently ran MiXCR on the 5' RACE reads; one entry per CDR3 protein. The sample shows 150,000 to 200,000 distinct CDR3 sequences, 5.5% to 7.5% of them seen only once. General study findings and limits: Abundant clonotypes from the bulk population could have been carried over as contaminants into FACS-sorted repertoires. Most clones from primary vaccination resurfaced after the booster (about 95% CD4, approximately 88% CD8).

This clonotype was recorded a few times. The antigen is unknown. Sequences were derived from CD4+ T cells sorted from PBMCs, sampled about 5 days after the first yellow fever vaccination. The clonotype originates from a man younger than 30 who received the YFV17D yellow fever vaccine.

This CDR3 reads CASSRTTGDQPQHF. CDR3 in DNA: TGTGCCAGCAGCCGGACAACGGGGGATCAGCCCCAGCATTTT. The rearrangement joins TRBV3-1 to TRBJ1-5; D possibly corresponds to TRBD1 (5 bases). The germline V gene encodes CDR1 LGHDT and CDR2 YNNKEL (reference sequence). CDR3 length equals 14 residues. Trimming removed 4 bases at V and 5 bases at J, with 12 bases between.